The 11 T cell receptor beta chains below all came from one sample that was sequenced in a study of T cell responses to AZD1222 COVID-19 vaccine. The protocol was immunoSEQ multiplex PCR, while the TCRdb copy is restricted to in-frame clones and leaves out a portion. The data show 110,000 to 150,000 clones, about 90% seen once. The specimen comprised peripheral blood, sampled on day 0 of AZD1222 vaccination. These TCRs come from an adult in good health.

V gene TRBV7-7 combines with J gene TRBJ2-1; TRBD1 is a possible D gene (6 bases). Per the germline V gene, CDR1 is SSHAT and CDR2 is FNYEAQ (reference sequence). The V end lost 5 bases, the J end lost 7 bases, and 18 bases lay between the germline ends. The CDR3 extends over 15 amino acids. CDR3 amino acids: CASSAEYRAGNEQFF. CDR3 DNA sequence: TGTGCCAGCAGCGCCGAATACAGGGCTGGGAATGAGCAGTTCTTC.

V is TRBV6-5 and J is TRBJ2-5; D unclear. Germline CDR1 and CDR2: MNHEY and SVGAGI. Trimming cost V 0 bases and J 5 bases, with 7 bases left between them. This CDR3 is built from 13 residues. The CDR3 DNA is TGTGCCAGCAGTTACTCAACCGCTGAGACCCAGTACTTC. Its translation: CASSYSTAETQYF.

The chain has TRBV7-3 and TRBJ2-5; a weak D match, TRBD2 (5 bases). V was clipped by 1 base and J by 5 bases, with 8 bases between them. This CDR3 is built from 13 residues. CDR1 SGHTA and CDR2 FQGTGA come from the germline V gene. This CDR3 is CASSLNTGETQYF. The CDR3, as DNA: TGTGCCAGCAGCTTAAACACGGGGGAGACCCAGTACTTC.

This chain joins TRBV19 and TRBJ2-7, with 9 bases aligning to TRBD1. CDR1 is LNHDA and CDR2 is SQIVND in the germline V gene (reference sequence). The CDR3 consists of 17 residues. The V and J ends lost 5 bases and 4 bases, in that order; junction bases with no gene match: 15. The CDR3 reads CASSSRQGGLAAYEQYF. In DNA form, the CDR3 reads TGTGCCAGTAGTTCCCGACAGGGGGGTCTTGCGGCGTACGAGCAGTACTTC.

V is TRBV27 and J is TRBJ2-3; D is possibly TRBD2 (5 bases). V was shortened by 3 bases and J by 11 bases, with 12 bases between the two germline ends. There are 12 residues in the CDR3. Germline loops: CDR1 MNHEY, CDR2 SMNVEV (reference sequence). The CDR3, as DNA: TGTGCCAGCAGTTTCCTCCGGGGAAAGCAGTATTTT. Protein sequence: CASSFLRGKQYF.

The chain joins TRBV19 to TRBJ1-1; D unclear. CDR3 length: 13 amino acids. The germline V and J ends were trimmed by 1 base and 10 bases, with 13 bases remaining between them. The germline V gene has CDR1 LNHDA and CDR2 SQIVND (reference sequence). In DNA, the CDR3 is TGTGCCAGTAGTATAGTGGGAAGAAAGGTAGCTTTCTTT. It specifies CASSIVGRKVAFF.

The chain employs TRBV5-8 and TRBJ2-5; 9 bases line up with TRBD1. The germline CDR1 and CDR2 sequences are SGHTS and YDEGEE. V trimming: 5 bases; J trimming: 4 bases; junction bases outside the gene matches: 12. The CDR3 has 16 amino acids. The CDR3 coding sequence is TGTGCCAGCAGAGGCTACAGGGGGCATATGGGAGAGACCCAGTACTTC. It encodes CASRGYRGHMGETQYF.

The chain joins TRBV10-2 to TRBJ2-7; D is undetermined. With 10 bases removed from V and 2 bases from J, the gap between germline ends came to 12 bases. CDR3 length equals 12 residues. Per the germline V gene, CDR1 is WSHSY and CDR2 is SAAADI. This CDR3 reads CAIANGPYEQYF. CDR3 DNA sequence: TGCGCCATCGCGAACGGGCCCTACGAGCAGTACTTC.

This chain connects TRBV19 to TRBJ2-2; the D is unclear. This CDR3 has 15 amino acids. V dropped 9 bases and J dropped 6 bases, with 20 bases sitting between them. Per the germline V gene, CDR1 is LNHDA and CDR2 is SQIVND (reference sequence). CDR3 nucleotides: TGTGCCAGACTTAAACCGGGCCCTCGAGCCGGGGAGCTGTTTTTT. Translated: CARLKPGPRAGELFF. Together with reference TRBV19 and TRBJ2-2, the CDR3 gives the full variable domain: DGGITQSPKYLFRKEGQNVTLSCEQNLNHDAMYWYRQDPGQGLRLIYYSQIVNDFQKGDIAEGYSVSREKKESFPLTVTSAQKNPTAFYLCARLKPGPRAGELFFGEGSRLTVL.

The V gene is TRBV28, the J gene TRBJ2-3; no definite D call. Germline CDR1 reads MDHEN; CDR2 reads SYDVKM. V was clipped by 1 base and J by 11 bases, with 19 bases between them. There are 15 residues in the CDR3. As DNA, the CDR3 is TGTGCCAGCAGTTTATTCGATGAGACTGTAGACGGGCAGTATTTT. It encodes CASSLFDETVDGQYF.

This chain's CDR3 is CASVSRIEQYF. The CDR3 DNA reads TGTGCATCAGTGAGTCGGATCGAGCAGTACTTC. This chain uses TRBV2 with TRBJ2-7; unclear D gene. This CDR3 contains 11 residues. Germline assignment: CDR1 SNHLY and CDR2 FYNNEI.